This T cell receptor beta chain was found in a study of blood T cells in healthy people across ages (dated by TCRdb to between 2014 and 2017). Study-level background: In model experiments, template switching captured about one uniquely barcoded TCR beta cDNA molecule for every two T cells. The donors were divided into four age groups: young (average around 17 years), middle-aged (roughly 40), aged (about 56) and long-lived (approximately 74). To avoid experimental bias, donors of different ages were randomly spread across the sequencing lanes. The study analyzed two additional independent replicas of 1 million unique cDNA reads from the same blood draw for two donors, one aged 18 to 30 and one aged 80 or older. Age-related changes in TCR beta repertoire diversity were measured in the study by deep sequencing normalized with unique cDNA molecular identifiers.

The paper as a whole reports these results and caveats: A strong correlation was found between observed TCR beta diversity and the percentage of naive T cells measured by flow cytometry. Estimates of total diversity from one million sequenced T cells were regarded as lower bounds and underestimates. Since profiling was done on bulk unsorted PBMCs, naive and antigen-experienced compartments could not be conclusively compared. The CMV infection status of donors was not known, potentially confounding age-related changes in expanded clonotypes. As age increased, observed TCR beta diversity per million T cells dropped in a roughly linear way, and a significant reduction was already evident by age around 41. The long-lived group showed more naive CD4+ T cells, fewer expanded clones and increased TCR diversity than the aged group, suggesting age selection.

As to this clonotype: Its target antigen remains unknown. Base qualities are not provided; no much larger clone lies one nucleotide away.

The donors were a few dozen Caucasian individuals from Russia, aged 6 to 90 years, who were systemically healthy. Each donor gave 8 to 10 milliliters of peripheral blood, collected into EDTA-treated Vacutainer tubes. Ficoll-Paque density-gradient centrifugation was used to isolate PBMCs, with at least 6.5 million obtained per sample. Total RNA, at least 5 micrograms per sample, was extracted from PBMCs with Trizol reagent. The percentages of naive CD45RAhigh/CD27high T cells were determined by flow cytometry on a PBMC aliquot from every donor. CDR3 length: 15 amino acids, cysteine to phenylalanine. Here the CDR3 DNA is all that survives: 45 bases in frame from base 1. The germline V gene yields SNHLY for CDR1 and FYNNEI for CDR2. V loses 1 base of germline sequence and J loses 6 bases, and the interval between the two ends is 14 bases. Library generation was performed with 5' RACE. Sequencer: Illumina HiSeq 2500. A second PCR of roughly 7 to 12 cycles was run with a J-beta primer mix and a sample-barcoded 5' primer. A unique molecular identifier was introduced onto each TCR beta cDNA molecule by a template-switch 5' adaptor carrying 12 random nucleotides. Each sample yielded at least 2.5 million CDR3-containing paired-end reads. First-strand cDNA synthesis was performed from all RNA using the Mint cDNA synthesis kit, with priming by a TRBC-specific oligonucleotide. All cDNA was treated with uracil-DNA glycosylase and then went through a first 18-cycle PCR with the universal primers M1SS and BC2_uni_R. Concerning the study's data processing: Normalization of each sample was performed by random selection of 1 million high-quality reads, each carrying a distinct molecular identifier. Reads with shared molecular identifiers were discarded instead of being binned into consensus sequences. CDR3 identification, clonotype clustering and error correction used MiTCR with a Q25 quality threshold and the strictest error-elimination algorithm. A nonparametric unseen species model with Euler transformation was used to estimate lower-bound total TCR beta diversity. The public reads were quality trimmed at Q25 with fastp and then assembled into clones with MiXCR by TCRdb, keeping productive beta chains. Each entry merges the rows of one CDR3 protein and shows their most common DNA and genes. It is TCRdb's table, rather than the study itself, that gives the V and J calls and clone size. A total of roughly 1,500,000 distinct CDR3 sequences appear in this sample, roughly 30% of them only once. The top ten hold roughly 12% of the sample.

This clonotype originated in a woman in her 30s in good health. The specimen was blood. The chain is encoded by TRBV2 joined to TRBJ2-3; the D gene is possibly TRBD1 or TRBD2, with 5 bases matching each. The CDR3 amino acid sequence is: CASSEDSEGNDTQYF. The DNA sequence follows: TGTGCCAGCAGTGAAGACAGTGAGGGGAATGATACGCAGTATTTT.